The entry below gives a single TCR beta chain sequence along with its context. There is no known antigen for this receptor. Base qualities were left out, and no much larger clone turns up one base away. Whole blood was collected in K2EDTA tubes by collaborating institutions according to the institutions' own protocols. For TCRbeta analysis, collaborators shipped samples in one of three forms: frozen whole blood, isolated PBMCs, or DNA extracted from either of those sample types. The immunoSEQ Assay, a bias-controlled multiplex PCR, was used to amplify TCRbeta CDR3 regions from genomic DNA. From the authors' description of their analysis: The number of nucleated cells in each sample was estimated from the amplification of reference gene primers within the assay. To quantify the absolute abundance of each unique TCRbeta CDR3 rearrangement, sequence reads were collapsed and filtered. For each sample, productive Simpson clonality was calculated by taking the square root of Simpson's diversity index across productive rearrangements. Here the immuneACCESS table is served through TCRdb, limited to in-frame sequences with V and J called. Missing clones are a known gap in these copies; in checked studies unresolved V genes cover under half, and the rest lacks a known reason. That table gives V, J and clone size, and the DNA gave D and trimming. This sample gives about 84,000 clones in total; approximately 86% of them show up just once. The ten largest make up 25% to 30% of the sample.

This sample was included in a study of blood T cell repertoires in COVID-19 (dated by TCRdb to the early 2020s). About the investigation overall: The collaborator samples originated in the United States, Italy and Spain and spanned the acute and convalescent phases of COVID-19. Subjects who had been exposed to COVID-19, were actively infected with it, or had recovered from it provided the deeply sampled blood TCRbeta repertoires that made up the dataset. The repertoires were released in a freely available public database intended as a resource for research on the immune response to SARS-CoV-2. Sample metadata almost always included a de-identified subject ID, COVID-19 status, age in years and sex. Where available, HLA class I and class II types were obtained from metadata supplied by the sample provider rather than from assay-based typing. The samples were drawn from two sources: the first 160 participants of the ongoing ImmuneRACE study, and 950 to 1,500 subjects contributed by 6 global collaborators. The material from the prospective study consisted of cDNA or gDNA derived from T cells, B-cell-depleted T cells, or PBMCs.

The V end loses 5 bases and the J end loses 4 bases, and a stretch of 17 bases separates them. CDR1 and CDR2 were assigned from the germline V gene as MNHEY and SVGAGI. From the cysteine up to the phenylalanine, the CDR3 has a length of 15 residues. Solely the CDR3 DNA is kept, with 45 bases framed from the first base. Findings and caveats that apply to the study as a whole: The amount of clinical and demographic metadata varied by source and participant and was provided uncurated.

The sequenced sample consisted of peripheral blood. The receptor's source is an elderly woman with acute or convalescent COVID-19. Recombination joined TRBV6-5 with TRBJ2-5; 6 matching bases give a weak D call of TRBD2. The nucleotides are TGTGCCAGCAGTAGATCGAGGAGGGCCGGAGAGACCCAGTACTTC. Its product reads: CASSRSRRAGETQYF.